These 26 T cell receptor beta chains share one sample of origin, sequenced in a study of molecular identifiers for immune sequencing clone quantification. In TCRdb, the PCR reads were re-called with MiXCR into one record per CDR3 protein. This sample has about 100,000 distinct CDR3 sequences, with over 20% found just once. The sample consisted of naive CD8+ T cells from blood, with Jurkat cell RNA spiked in. Subset denoted: FACS-sorted CD8+CD4-CCR7+CD45RA+ naive T cells. The receptors derive from a human donor in good health. Some libraries in this study had Jurkat cell RNA spiked in.

This clonotype has ten or more counts. The chain uses TRBV28 and TRBJ2-2; possible D gene TRBD1, 5 bases. V was pared by 8 bases and J by 7 bases, with 17 bases between. The CDR3 has 14 residues. Germline V gene lookup returns CDR1 MDHEN and CDR2 SYDVKM. The CDR3 coding sequence is TGTGCCAGCGAGTACAGGAAGAATGGCGGGGAGCTGTTTTTT. This sequence encodes CASEYRKNGGELFF.

The chain carries TRBV12-3 or TRBV12-4 and TRBJ2-3; D is uncertain. This CDR3 comprises 12 residues. Trimming removed 6 bases from V and 5 bases from J, with 9 bases in between. The CDR3 loop is CASREIGDTQYF. Written as DNA, the CDR3 is TGTGCCAGCAGGGAGATTGGAGATACGCAGTATTTT.

This clonotype has ten or more counts. The chain recombines TRBV6-5 with TRBJ1-1, with TRBD1 identical over 7 bases. V lost 0 bases and J lost 5; bases outside the gene matches: 9. The germline CDR1 and CDR2 sequences are MNHEY and SVGAGI. The CDR3 spans 16 residues. The chain's CDR3 is CASSYSVQGVLTEAFF. CDR3 coding DNA: TGTGCCAGCAGTTACTCGGTTCAGGGGGTATTGACTGAAGCTTTCTTT.

Many counts were recorded for this clonotype. This chain connects TRBV7-9 to TRBJ2-7, with 7 bases identical to TRBD2. Germline V gives CDR1 SEHNR, CDR2 FQNEAQ (reference sequence). The CDR3 covers 15 residues. Germline trimming cut 5 bases from V and 3 bases from J; bases unmatched to any gene: 10. The CDR3 nucleotides are TGTGCCAGCAGCCCCATGGCTAGCGGACACTACGAGCAGTACTTC. This translates into CASSPMASGHYEQYF.

The gene calls are TRBV10-3 and TRBJ1-2, with TRBD1 matching over 7 bases. This CDR3 region has 16 residues. Per germline, CDR1 ENHRY and CDR2 SYGVKD. V dropped 2 bases and J dropped 4; count of bases not matched to a gene: 10. CDR3 nucleotide sequence: TGTGCCATCAGTGAGCCGATTACAGGGGAGGTCTATGGCTACACCTTC. Translated: CAISEPITGEVYGYTF.

The rearrangement joins TRBV12-3 or TRBV12-4 to TRBJ2-3; 11 bases are a match to TRBD1. This CDR3 is 15 amino acids long. V lost 6 bases, J lost 12 bases, and 14 bases stayed unmatched. Here the CDR3 DNA reads TGTGCCAGCAGCCGGGACAGGGGGTCTCCTGAGGCACAGTATTTT. Translated: CASSRDRGSPEAQYF.

The sample holds many counts of this clonotype. The rearrangement links TRBV13 to TRBJ1-1; maybe TRBD1 (6 bases). Germline CDR1 reads PRHDT; CDR2 reads FYEKMQ (reference sequence). Trimming pared 5 bases from V and 0 bases from J, leaving 13 bases between. There are 15 residues in the CDR3. As DNA, the CDR3 is TGTGCCAGCAGCCCCTTCGGACAGATGAACACTGAAGCTTTCTTT. Amino acids: CASSPFGQMNTEAFF.

This clonotype appeared many times. This sequence joins TRBV27 and TRBJ2-5; D not certain. V dropped 8 bases and J dropped 7 bases, with 11 bases sitting between them. The CDR3 has 11 amino acids. Germline V gene data show CDR1 as MNHEY and CDR2 as SMNVEV (reference sequence). CDR3 DNA sequence: TGTGCCAGCGGAGCCCCCCCGACCCAGTACTTC. This codes for CASGAPPTQYF.

The chain carries TRBV19 and TRBJ1-5, with TRBD1 as a possible D gene (6 bases). The CDR3 extends over 16 amino acids. V lost 5 bases and J 3 bases, leaving 17 bases between the germline ends. The germline gives CDR1 LNHDA, CDR2 SQIVND (reference sequence). The CDR3 DNA is TGTGCCAGTAGTCCCCGGTCCGGACAGTACAATCAGCCCCAGCATTTT. This sequence encodes CASSPRSGQYNQPQHF.

The chain couples TRBV19 to TRBJ2-7, with D hard to call. This CDR3 comprises 14 residues. In germline, CDR1 is LNHDA, CDR2 SQIVND (reference sequence). V was pared by 1 base and J by 2 bases, with 9 bases between. The CDR3 is CASSIGGRTYEQYF. CDR3 DNA: TGTGCCAGTAGTATAGGCGGCCGAACCTACGAGCAGTACTTC.

In regard to this clonotype: Given a much more abundant clone one base away, this may be a read error. V and J are TRBV7-9 and TRBJ1-1; D is uncertain. Germline V CDR1 and CDR2: SEHNR, FQNEAQ (reference sequence). There are 12 residues in the CDR3. The CDR3 reads CAGSPIGTEAFF. In DNA, the CDR3 is TGTGCCGGCAGCCCTATCGGCACTGAAGCTTTCTTT.

This clonotype showed up many times. The V and J genes are TRBV4-1 and TRBJ2-2; D ambiguous. Germline CDR1 and CDR2: MGHRA and YSYEKL. The length of the CDR3 is 16 residues. V lost 0 bases, J lost 6 bases, and 14 bases lay in between. CDR3 in amino acids: CASSQDLESVPGELFF. The CDR3 nucleotides read TGCGCCAGCAGCCAAGATTTGGAATCGGTCCCCGGGGAGCTGTTTTTT.

Ten or more counts support this clonotype. This chain joins TRBV19 and TRBJ2-7, with D perhaps given as TRBD1 or TRBD2 (5 bases each). Germline values: CDR1 LNHDA, CDR2 SQIVND (reference sequence). V shed 4 bases and J shed 0 bases, with 10 bases lying between them. This CDR3 has 14 amino acids. The CDR3 region is CASSNSGPSYEQYF. For the CDR3, the DNA is TGTGCCAGTAGTAACTCGGGACCCTCCTACGAGCAGTACTTC.

This clonotype has at least ten counts. The chain recombines TRBV24-1 with TRBJ2-2; unclear D gene. Per the germline V gene, CDR1 is KGHDR and CDR2 is SFDVKD. This CDR3 is 11 amino acids long. Trimming took 5 bases from V and 6 from J, leaving 3 bases between them. CDR3 coding DNA: TGTGCCACCAGTGTCTCCGGGGAGCTGTTTTTT. It specifies CATSVSGELFF.

V gene TRBV5-1 combines with J gene TRBJ2-5, with D possibly TRBD2 on 6 matching bases. Germline CDR1 and CDR2: SGHRS and YFSETQ. CDR3 length: 16 residues. V shed 4 bases and J shed 5 bases, with 21 bases lying between them. CDR3 coding DNA: TGCGCCAGCAGCGGTGGGGTCCTGGAGGGCGAGGAGACCCAGTACTTC. It specifies CASSGGVLEGEETQYF. Full variable domain (missing parts from reference TRBV5-1 and TRBJ2-5): KAGVTQTPRYLIKTRGQQVTLSCSPISGHRSVSWYQQTPGQGLQFLFEYFSETQRNKGNFPGRFSGRQFSNSRSEMNVSTLELGDSALYLCASSGGVLEGEETQYFGPGTRLLVL.

This clonotype was recorded at least ten times. The chain employs TRBV29-1 and TRBJ2-2; D uncertain. The CDR3 has 13 amino acids. V was shortened by 6 bases and J by 3 bases, with 11 bases between the two germline ends. CDR1 is SQVTM and CDR2 is ANQGSEA in the germline V gene. The CDR3 reads CSVRREDTGELFF. The CDR3 DNA sequence: TGCAGCGTAAGGAGAGAGGACACCGGGGAGCTGTTTTTT.

Many counts were recorded for this clonotype. The chain links TRBV3-1 to TRBJ2-3, with D perhaps matching TRBD1 (6 bases). The germline V gene encodes CDR1 LGHDT and CDR2 YNNKEL (reference sequence). Trimming took 5 bases from V and 1 from J, leaving 10 bases between them. CDR3 length equals 14 residues. The CDR3 here is CASSRGFRTDTQYF. The CDR3 nucleotides read TGTGCCAGCAGCAGGGGGTTTCGCACAGATACGCAGTATTTT.

As for this clonotype: A read error may account for a junction end that differs from germline. The genes are TRBV2 and TRBJ2-5; possibly TRBD1 or TRBD2 for D (6 bases each). CDR3 length equals 14 residues. The germline V gene has CDR1 SNHLY and CDR2 FYNNEI. The CDR3 here is CASSGGLGQETQHF. The CDR3 nucleotides read TGTGCCAGCAGTGGGGGACTGGGACAAGAGACCCAGCACTTC.

This clonotype was counted many times. J is TRBJ2-2 and V is TRBV27; a weak D match, TRBD2 (7 bases). Trimming cost V 2 bases and J 3 bases, with 16 bases left between them. Germline CDR1 MNHEY, CDR2 SMNVEV (reference sequence). The CDR3 length is 17 residues. This chain's CDR3 is CASSLGTGGAYTGELFF. CDR3 nucleotide sequence: TGTGCCAGCAGTTTAGGAACGGGGGGCGCGTACACCGGGGAGCTGTTTTTT.

This clonotype turned up a few times. This chain uses TRBV6-2 or TRBV6-3 with TRBJ2-1; D tentatively reads TRBD1 or TRBD2 (5 bases each). The V end lost 4 bases, the J end lost 10 bases, and 23 bases lay between the germline ends. The CDR3 is 16 amino acids. Germline CDR1 reads MNHEY; CDR2 reads SVGEGT. The CDR3 sequence: CASSFSDRDTRDEQFF. CDR3 in DNA: TGTGCCAGCAGTTTTTCAGACCGAGATACAAGGGACGAGCAGTTCTTC.

Worth noting for this clonotype: This may stem from a read error, because a much larger clone lies one nucleotide away. This sequence joins TRBV3-1 and TRBJ2-7, with D possibly matching TRBD2 (6 bases). Germline CDR1 is LGHDT and CDR2 is YNNKEL (reference sequence). This CDR3 is 13 amino acids long. The CDR3 nucleotides are TGTGTCAGTACGGGACTTCGCTCCTACGAGCAGTACTTC. Translated, it gives CVSTGLRSYEQYF.

V and J are TRBV15 and TRBJ2-1; weak D call: TRBD2 (7 bases). The length of the CDR3 is 19 residues. Trimming pared 3 bases from V and 8 bases from J, leaving 29 bases between. The germline gives CDR1 LNHNV, CDR2 YYDKDF (reference sequence). This chain's CDR3 is CATSSETGGGPSDWDEQFF. CDR3 nucleotide sequence: TGTGCCACCAGCAGTGAGACAGGCGGGGGACCTTCTGACTGGGATGAGCAGTTCTTC.

This clonotype appeared a few times. The rearrangement uses TRBV20-1 and TRBJ1-1; no firm D call. The CDR3 has 11 amino acids. CDR1 and CDR2 from the germline V gene are DFQATT and SNEGSKA (reference sequence). The V and J ends lost 5 bases and 4 bases respectively, with 8 bases between them. CDR3 amino acids: CSAQHGTEAFF. As DNA, the CDR3 is TGCAGTGCTCAACATGGCACTGAAGCTTTCTTT.

Only one count was recorded for this clonotype. Without the conserved terminal phenylalanine or tryptophan, this CDR3 likely stems from a read error. This chain connects TRBV28 to TRBJ2-5; TRBD1 agrees at 10 bases. The CDR3 length is 15 residues. Germline assignment: CDR1 MDHEN and CDR2 SYDVKM. CDR3 protein: CASSSLRTGGESQYS. In DNA form, the CDR3 reads TGTGCCAGCAGTTCCCTTCGGACAGGGGGAGAGTCCCAGTACTCC.

This clonotype was detected only a few times. This chain connects TRBV6-1 to TRBJ1-4, with 8 positions matching TRBD1. CDR1 MNHNS and CDR2 SASEGT come from the germline V gene. V dropped 1 base and J dropped 7; count of bases not matched to a gene: 2. The CDR3 contains 14 residues. CDR3 region: CASSEDRGSEKLFF. The CDR3 coding sequence is TGTGCCAGCAGTGAAGACAGGGGGAGTGAAAAACTGTTTTTT.

This clonotype was recorded at least ten times. This chain joins TRBV7-6 and TRBJ2-3; TRBD2 is a possible D gene (6 bases). The CDR3 totals 15 residues. Trimming shortened V by 5 bases and J by 4 bases, and 16 bases separated the two germline ends. Germline V gives CDR1 SGHVS, CDR2 FNYEAQ. The CDR3 DNA reads TGTGCCAGCAGCCCGACTAGTTCATTCGCAGATACGCAGTATTTT. This gives the protein CASSPTSSFADTQYF.